This T cell receptor (beta chain) appears in the sequencing data of a study of T cells in tuberculosis. Background on the study: In South Africa, adults with active tuberculosis were compared with IGRA-negative and latently infected IGRA-positive adolescents. PBMC were archived before or within 7 days of starting treatment. Study outcomes and limitations: Using the GMM-specific repertoire gave about 84% accuracy versus 60% to 70% with motifs.

Germline V gene lookup returns CDR1 ENHRY and CDR2 SYGVKD. After removal of 5 bases from V and 2 bases from J, the junction contained 5 bases not matched to a gene. The CDR3 contains 14 residues. Time point: new active TB diagnosis, blood taken before or within 7 days of starting treatment. Patients were newly diagnosed, HIV-seronegative, and aged 18 or older. This table comes from immunoSEQ multiplex PCR, and its TCRdb copy is limited to in-frame clones, with some not included. The table shows about 37,000 clones, with around 93% occurring only once. As regards this clone: Its antigen is undetermined.

The chain uses TRBV10-3 and TRBJ2-7, with 8 nucleotides matching TRBD1. The sequence was obtained from an adult with tuberculosis. This sample comprised PBMCs, obtained at tuberculosis diagnosis. In DNA form, the CDR3 reads TGTGCCATCAGTCGGACAGGGAACACCTACGAGCAGTACGTC. Translation: CAISRTGNTYEQYV.